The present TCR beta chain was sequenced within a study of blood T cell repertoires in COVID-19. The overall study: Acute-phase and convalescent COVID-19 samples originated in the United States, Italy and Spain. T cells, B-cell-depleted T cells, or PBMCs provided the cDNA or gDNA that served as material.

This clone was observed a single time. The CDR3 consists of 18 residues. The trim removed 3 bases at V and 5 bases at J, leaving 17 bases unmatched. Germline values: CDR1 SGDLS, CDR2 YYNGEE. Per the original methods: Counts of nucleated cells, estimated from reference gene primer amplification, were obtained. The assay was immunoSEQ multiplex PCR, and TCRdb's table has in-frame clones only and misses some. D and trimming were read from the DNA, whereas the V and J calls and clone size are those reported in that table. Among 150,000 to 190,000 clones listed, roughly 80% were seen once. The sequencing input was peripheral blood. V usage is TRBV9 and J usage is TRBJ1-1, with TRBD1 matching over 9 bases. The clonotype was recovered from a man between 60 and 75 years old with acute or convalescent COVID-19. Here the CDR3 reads CASSAPPRTGAIQTEAFF. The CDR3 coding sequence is TGTGCCAGCAGCGCGCCCCCGAGGACAGGGGCGATACAAACTGAAGCTTTCTTT.